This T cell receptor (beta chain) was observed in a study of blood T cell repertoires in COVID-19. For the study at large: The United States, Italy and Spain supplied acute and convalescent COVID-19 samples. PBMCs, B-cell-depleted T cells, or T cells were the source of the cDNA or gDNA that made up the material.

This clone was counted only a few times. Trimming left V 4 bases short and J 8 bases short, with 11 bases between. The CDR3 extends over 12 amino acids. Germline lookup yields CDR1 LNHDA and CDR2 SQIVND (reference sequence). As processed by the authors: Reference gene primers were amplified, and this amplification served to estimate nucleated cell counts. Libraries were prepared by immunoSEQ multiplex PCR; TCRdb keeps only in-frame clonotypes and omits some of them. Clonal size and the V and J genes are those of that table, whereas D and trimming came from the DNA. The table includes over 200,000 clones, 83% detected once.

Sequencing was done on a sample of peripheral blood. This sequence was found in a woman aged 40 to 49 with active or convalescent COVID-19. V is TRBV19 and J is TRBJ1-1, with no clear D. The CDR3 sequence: CASSTHRGEAFF. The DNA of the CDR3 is TGTGCCAGTAGTACACACCGCGGCGAAGCTTTCTTT.